A single sample gave rise to the 2 T cell receptor beta chains below, sequenced in a study of blood T cell repertoires in COVID-19. Method: immunoSEQ multiplex PCR; TCRdb's copy keeps in-frame clones and lacks some. Among about 120,000 clones, 55% to 75% were seen once, and the ten largest hold around 0.9%. Sequencing was performed on peripheral blood. These receptors were obtained from a human donor with acute or convalescent COVID-19. The donor label of this sample is uncertain.

The chain carries TRBV3-1 (or the pseudogene TRBV3-2) and TRBJ1-2; tentatively, D is TRBD1 (5 bases). This CDR3 has 13 amino acids. The germline gives CDR1 LGHDT, CDR2 YNNKEL (reference sequence). Between the trimmed V and J ends, which lost 4 bases and 10 bases, there was a span of 16 bases. The CDR3 protein is CASSPWGGDDYTF. The CDR3 nucleotides are TGTGCCAGCAGCCCCTGGGGAGGGGATGACTACACCTTC.

The chain uses TRBV24-1 and TRBJ1-1; 7 bases fit TRBD1. After removal of 4 bases from V and 2 bases from J, the junction contained 27 bases not matched to a gene. Germline assignment: CDR1 KGHDR and CDR2 SFDVKD. The CDR3 loop spans 22 amino acids. This chain's CDR3 is CATSERAPLITDRPEVNTEAFF. CDR3 DNA sequence: TGTGCCACCAGTGAGAGAGCCCCCTTGATAACGGACAGGCCTGAAGTTAACACTGAAGCTTTCTTT.